A single sample gave rise to the 9 T cell receptor beta chains below, sequenced in a study of CD8 T cells in Susac syndrome. An input of about 0.45 to 1 ug of RNA was subjected to reverse transcription using random hexamers. TCRdb ran MiXCR on the immunoSEQ multiplex PCR reads and lists one entry per CDR3 protein. The sample holds approximately 100,000 distinct CDR3 sequences, about nine tenths seen once. Sequenced input: CD4+ T cells from PBMCs. Every receptor here comes from a human donor in good health.

The chain is built from TRBV14 and TRBJ1-4; 8 bases agree with TRBD1. The J segment lost 11 bases and the V segment lost 1 base, leaving 3 bases of the junction unmatched. The CDR3 loop spans 13 amino acids. CDR1 is SGHDN, CDR2 FVKESK, per germline. CDR3 region: CASSQVDREKLFF. The CDR3 region has the DNA TGTGCCAGCAGCCAAGTGGACAGGGAGAAACTGTTTTTT. Filled out from reference TRBV14 and TRBJ1-4, the complete variable domain reads EAGVTQFPSHSVIEKGQTVTLRCDPISGHDNLYWYRRVMGKEIKFLLHFVKESKQDESGMPNNRFLAERTGGTYSTLKVQPAELEDSGVYFCASSQVDREKLFFGSGTQLSVL.

This clonotype was recorded a few times. The J gene is TRBJ2-2, the V gene TRBV6-2 or TRBV6-3; possibly TRBD2 for D (6 bases). Per germline, CDR1 MNHEY and CDR2 SVGEGT. The CDR3 loop spans 15 amino acids. The V gene lost 4 bases and the J gene lost 2 bases, with 11 bases spanning the gap. The chain's CDR3 is CASSLLEGNTGELFF. CDR3 DNA: TGTGCCAGCAGTTTGCTGGAGGGAAACACCGGGGAGCTGTTTTTT.

V gene TRBV19 combines with J gene TRBJ2-1, with D perhaps matching TRBD2 (7 bases). From germline, CDR1 is LNHDA and CDR2 SQIVND (reference sequence). V was cut by 7 bases and J by 1 base, with 17 bases left in between. The CDR3 totals 16 residues. CDR3 residues: CASNSEGGVSYNEQFF. The CDR3 nucleotides are TGTGCCAGTAACTCGGAAGGGGGGGTTTCCTACAATGAGCAGTTCTTC.

The V call is TRBV7-9, the J call TRBJ2-1, with 9 nucleotides matching TRBD1. Germline CDR1 and CDR2: SEHNR and FQNEAQ (reference sequence). V lost 5 bases, J lost 9 bases, and 11 bases stayed unmatched. This CDR3 is built from 15 residues. CDR3 bases: TGTGCCAGCAGCGGGGGCCGGGACAGGGAAACTGAGCAGTTCTTC. Encoded protein: CASSGGRDRETEQFF.

This clonotype came up once. The chain carries TRBV5-1 and TRBJ1-2, with D uncertain. There are 14 residues in the CDR3. Trimming stripped 0 bases from V and 4 bases from J, with 10 bases between. From germline, CDR1 is SGHRS and CDR2 YFSETQ. For the CDR3, the DNA is TGCGCCAGCAGCTTGGATACCCCTAGCTATGGCTACACCTTC. Protein product: CASSLDTPSYGYTF.

V gene TRBV7-2 combines with J gene TRBJ1-1; D is ambiguous. Germline loops: CDR1 SGHTA, CDR2 FQGNSA. The CDR3 covers 13 residues. The V gene lost 0 bases and the J gene lost 10 bases, with 12 bases spanning the gap. This CDR3 reads CASSLASASGAFF. CDR3 sequence (DNA): TGTGCCAGCAGCTTAGCCTCGGCCAGCGGAGCTTTCTTT.

The chain links TRBV20-1 to TRBJ1-5; D remains ambiguous. The length of the CDR3 is 15 residues. CDR1 DFQATT and CDR2 SNEGSKA come from the germline V gene (reference sequence). Deletions cut 0 bases from V and 0 bases from J, with 9 bases between. CDR3 nucleotides: TGCAGTGCTAGAGATATTTCGTATAGCAATCAGCCCCAGCATTTT. Residues: CSARDISYSNQPQHF.

With regard to this clonotype: A junction end diverges from the germline sequence, so it may reflect a read error. The genes are TRBV20-1 and TRBJ2-7; maybe TRBD2 (6 bases). Germline loops: CDR1 DFQATT, CDR2 SNEGSKA (reference sequence). This CDR3 is 14 amino acids long. In DNA, the CDR3 is TGCAGTGCTGGAGACTCGCGAGGGACTCTCGAGCAGTACTTC. Translation gives CSAGDSRGTLEQYF.

The chain employs TRBV29-1 and TRBJ1-1, with TRBD1 as a possible D gene (5 bases). CDR3 length equals 12 residues. V dropped 6 bases and J dropped 4 bases, with 12 bases sitting between them. Germline V CDR1 and CDR2: SQVTM, ANQGSEA. The CDR3 here is CSVDKGSTEAFF. The CDR3, as DNA: TGCAGCGTGGACAAGGGGAGCACTGAAGCTTTCTTT.